These T cell receptor beta chains were read from a single sample in a study of blood T cell repertoires in COVID-19. Only in-frame clones appear in the TCRdb table, and some are missing; sequencing was by immunoSEQ multiplex PCR. Among roughly 300,000 clones listed, roughly 85% were seen once. The sequenced material came from PBMCs or T cells enriched from blood (not recorded which). These receptors originate from a woman aged 50 to 65 who had recovered from COVID-19. CDR3s include the opening cysteine and the closing phenylalanine or tryptophan. Each record gives: clone size, D gene, J gene, V gene, CDR3 protein, CDR3 DNA. D genes are given only for firm matches. Clone size, where shown, is once, few, many, or a class for clones that have expanded.

clone size: .
D gene: TRBD1
J gene: TRBJ1-3
V gene: TRBV6-1
CDR3 protein: CASSESWTGSGNTIYF
CDR3 DNA: TGTGCCAGCAGTGAAAGCTGGACAGGCTCTGGAAACACCATATATTTT

clone size: .
D gene: .
J gene: TRBJ1-2
V gene: TRBV5-1
CDR3 protein: CASSDSNYGYTF
CDR3 DNA: TGCGCCAGCAGTGACAGTAACTATGGCTACACCTTC

clone size: few
D gene: .
J gene: TRBJ2-7
V gene: TRBV12-3/TRBV12-4
CDR3 protein: CASSPSYEQYF
CDR3 DNA: TGTGCCAGCAGTCCATCCTACGAGCAGTACTTC

clone size: .
D gene: .
J gene: TRBJ1-6
V gene: TRBV7-8
CDR3 protein: CASSLNRESFSPLHF
CDR3 DNA: TGTGCCAGCAGCTTAAACAGAGAGAGTTTCTCACCCCTCCACTTT

clone size: few
D gene: .
J gene: TRBJ2-1
V gene: TRBV5-1
CDR3 protein: CASSLSGIINEQFF
CDR3 DNA: TGCGCCAGCAGCTTGTCGGGTATAATCAATGAGCAGTTCTTC

clone size: .
D gene: TRBD1
J gene: TRBJ1-3
V gene: TRBV18
CDR3 protein: CASSPGQGRGNTIYF
CDR3 DNA: TGTGCCAGCTCGCCGGGACAGGGGAGAGGAAACACCATATATTTT

clone size: .
D gene: TRBD1
J gene: TRBJ2-7
V gene: TRBV7-9
CDR3 protein: CASSRTGGRNEQYF
CDR3 DNA: TGTGCCAGCAGCAGGACAGGGGGCCGGAACGAGCAGTACTTC

clone size: once
D gene: .
J gene: TRBJ1-2
V gene: TRBV6-5
CDR3 protein: CASSYSRQGEGYTF
CDR3 DNA: TGTGCCAGCAGTTACTCTAGGCAGGGTGAAGGCTACACCTTC

clone size: .
D gene: .
J gene: TRBJ1-5
V gene: TRBV6-5
CDR3 protein: CASSGGVGLNQPQHF
CDR3 DNA: TGTGCCAGTTCCGGGGGTGTCGGGCTCAATCAGCCCCAGCATTTT

clone size: once
D gene: TRBD2
J gene: TRBJ2-2
V gene: TRBV30
CDR3 protein: CAWKREYTGELFF
CDR3 DNA: TGTGCCTGGAAGCGGGAGTACACCGGGGAGCTGTTTTTT

clone size: few
D gene: TRBD1
J gene: TRBJ1-1
V gene: TRBV7-9
CDR3 protein: CASSGQGGSEAFF
CDR3 DNA: TGTGCCAGCAGCGGACAGGGCGGGAGTGAAGCTTTCTTT

clone size: .
D gene: .
J gene: TRBJ1-2
V gene: TRBV7-9
CDR3 protein: CASSSFVLGGYTF
CDR3 DNA: TGTGCCAGCAGCTCCTTTGTCCTCGGTGGCTACACCTTC

clone size: .
D gene: TRBD2
J gene: TRBJ2-2
V gene: TRBV5-1
CDR3 protein: CASGSPGRGGSGELFF
CDR3 DNA: TGCGCCAGCGGTAGCCCGGGGCGCGGGGGGTCCGGGGAGCTGTTTTTT

clone size: once
D gene: .
J gene: TRBJ1-1
V gene: TRBV6-6
CDR3 protein: CASRPPPTVNTEAFF
CDR3 DNA: TGTGCCAGCAGACCACCTCCGACTGTGAACACTGAAGCTTTCTTT

clone size: .
D gene: .
J gene: TRBJ1-5
V gene: TRBV6-4
CDR3 protein: CASSDEPSQPQHF
CDR3 DNA: TGTGCCAGCAGTGACGAACCTAGCCAGCCCCAGCATTTT

clone size: .
D gene: TRBD1
J gene: TRBJ1-4
V gene: TRBV15
CDR3 protein: CATSRDGSWQGDNEKLFF
CDR3 DNA: TGTGCCACCAGCAGAGATGGGTCGTGGCAGGGGGATAATGAAAAACTGTTTTTT

clone size: .
D gene: TRBD2
J gene: TRBJ2-2
V gene: TRBV9
CDR3 protein: CASSPGLAGNTGELFF
CDR3 DNA: TGTGCCAGCAGCCCCGGACTAGCGGGGAACACCGGGGAGCTGTTTTTT

clone size: .
D gene: .
J gene: TRBJ1-2
V gene: TRBV4-3
CDR3 protein: CASSQDLGDIGYTF
CDR3 DNA: TGCGCCAGCAGCCAAGATCTGGGGGACATAGGCTACACCTTC

clone size: .
D gene: .
J gene: TRBJ2-7
V gene: TRBV6-2/TRBV6-3
CDR3 protein: CASSYSRGNSYEQYF
CDR3 DNA: TGTGCCAGCAGTTACAGCAGGGGTAACTCCTACGAGCAGTACTTC

clone size: .
D gene: TRBD1
J gene: TRBJ1-1
V gene: TRBV2
CDR3 protein: CASSERTGNEAFF
CDR3 DNA: TGTGCCAGCAGTGAAAGGACAGGGAATGAAGCTTTCTTT

clone size: .
D gene: .
J gene: TRBJ1-1
V gene: TRBV10-3
CDR3 protein: CAISETTSNTEAFF
CDR3 DNA: TGTGCCATCAGTGAGACGACTTCGAACACTGAAGCTTTCTTT

clone size: .
D gene: TRBD1
J gene: TRBJ2-6
V gene: TRBV6-1
CDR3 protein: CASSGDRGNSGANVLTF
CDR3 DNA: TGTGCCAGCAGTGGAGACAGGGGTAACTCTGGGGCCAACGTCCTGACTTTC

clone size: once
D gene: .
J gene: TRBJ1-4
V gene: TRBV6-1
CDR3 protein: CASSVGLQGTNEKLFF
CDR3 DNA: TGTGCCAGCAGTGTGGGGCTCCAAGGAACTAATGAAAAACTGTTTTTT

clone size: .
D gene: .
J gene: TRBJ2-5
V gene: TRBV4-2
CDR3 protein: CASNMISVSGEGQETQYF
CDR3 DNA: TGTGCCAGCAATATGATATCCGTCAGCGGAGAGGGCCAAGAGACCCAGTACTTC

clone size: once
D gene: .
J gene: TRBJ2-3
V gene: TRBV5-6
CDR3 protein: CASSLGTTDTQYF
CDR3 DNA: TGTGCCAGCAGCTTGGGGACTACAGATACGCAGTATTTT

clone size: .
D gene: TRBD1
J gene: TRBJ2-7
V gene: TRBV7-2
CDR3 protein: CASSLRTGETYEQYF
CDR3 DNA: TGTGCCAGCAGCTTACGGACAGGGGAAACCTACGAGCAGTACTTC

clone size: once
D gene: .
J gene: TRBJ1-1
V gene: TRBV10-2
CDR3 protein: CASSEPRDSVHTEAFF
CDR3 DNA: TGCGCCAGCAGTGAGCCTAGAGACTCAGTACACACTGAAGCTTTCTTT

clone size: .
D gene: .
J gene: TRBJ2-7
V gene: TRBV13
CDR3 protein: CASSSLRDRLSGSSYEQYF
CDR3 DNA: TGTGCCAGCAGCTCGCTCCGGGACAGATTAAGCGGGAGCTCCTACGAGCAGTACTTC

clone size: once
D gene: .
J gene: TRBJ1-1
V gene: TRBV14
CDR3 protein: CASSQAGDGNTEAFF
CDR3 DNA: TGTGCCAGCAGCCAAGCAGGGGACGGGAACACTGAAGCTTTCTTT

clone size: .
D gene: TRBD1
J gene: TRBJ2-5
V gene: TRBV24-1
CDR3 protein: CATSDVGTGYRETQYF
CDR3 DNA: TGTGCCACCAGTGATGTCGGGACAGGGTATCGGGAGACCCAGTACTTC

clone size: .
D gene: .
J gene: TRBJ2-7
V gene: TRBV28
CDR3 protein: CASYPGTLSSYEQYF
CDR3 DNA: TGTGCCAGCTACCCCGGGACACTGAGCTCCTACGAGCAGTACTTC

clone size: .
D gene: .
J gene: TRBJ1-4
V gene: TRBV7-8
CDR3 protein: CASSPDRVKLFF
CDR3 DNA: TGTGCCAGCAGCCCTGATCGGGTAAAACTGTTTTTT

clone size: .
D gene: .
J gene: TRBJ2-7
V gene: TRBV7-7
CDR3 protein: CASSLGHGSSYEQYF
CDR3 DNA: TGTGCCAGCAGCTTAGGTCACGGGAGCTCCTACGAGCAGTACTTC

clone size: .
D gene: TRBD1
J gene: TRBJ1-2
V gene: TRBV9
CDR3 protein: CASSGGTGGGSYGYTF
CDR3 DNA: TGTGCCAGCAGCGGAGGGACAGGGGGCGGTAGCTATGGCTACACCTTC

clone size: .
D gene: .
J gene: TRBJ1-5
V gene: TRBV30
CDR3 protein: CAWSRNSGFNQPQHF
CDR3 DNA: TGTGCCTGGAGTCGAAACTCAGGGTTTAATCAGCCCCAGCATTTT

clone size: .
D gene: TRBD2
J gene: TRBJ2-1
V gene: TRBV27
CDR3 protein: CASSRLAGHNEQFF
CDR3 DNA: TGTGCCAGCAGTCGACTAGCGGGACACAATGAGCAGTTCTTC

clone size: .
D gene: TRBD2
J gene: TRBJ2-1
V gene: TRBV7-9
CDR3 protein: CASSTTPDAGGAYNEQFF
CDR3 DNA: TGTGCCAGCAGCACAACCCCTGACGCGGGGGGGGCCTACAATGAGCAGTTCTTC

clone size: .
D gene: .
J gene: TRBJ2-5
V gene: TRBV29-1
CDR3 protein: CSVVLQETKVRDSPSETQYF
CDR3 DNA: TGCAGCGTTGTTTTGCAAGAAACAAAGGTTCGCGACTCACCTTCGGAGACCCAGTACTTC

clone size: .
D gene: .
J gene: TRBJ2-7
V gene: TRBV12-3/TRBV12-4
CDR3 protein: CASSSSVTYEQYF
CDR3 DNA: TGTGCCAGCAGTTCTAGCGTTACCTACGAGCAGTACTTC